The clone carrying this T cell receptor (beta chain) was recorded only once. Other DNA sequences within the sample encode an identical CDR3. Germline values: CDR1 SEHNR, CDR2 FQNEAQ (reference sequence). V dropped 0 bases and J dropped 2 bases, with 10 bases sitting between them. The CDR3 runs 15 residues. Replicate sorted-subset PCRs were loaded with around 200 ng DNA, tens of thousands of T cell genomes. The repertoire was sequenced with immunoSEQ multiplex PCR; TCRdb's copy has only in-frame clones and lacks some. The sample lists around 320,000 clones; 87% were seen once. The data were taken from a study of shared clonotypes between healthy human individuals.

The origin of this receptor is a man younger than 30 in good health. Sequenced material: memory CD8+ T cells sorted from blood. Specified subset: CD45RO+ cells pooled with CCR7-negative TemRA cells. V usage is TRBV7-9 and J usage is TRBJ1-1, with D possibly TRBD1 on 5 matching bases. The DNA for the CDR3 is TGTGCCAGCAGCTTAGCGCAGGGTCTAAACACTGAAGCTTTCTTT. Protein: CASSLAQGLNTEAFF.